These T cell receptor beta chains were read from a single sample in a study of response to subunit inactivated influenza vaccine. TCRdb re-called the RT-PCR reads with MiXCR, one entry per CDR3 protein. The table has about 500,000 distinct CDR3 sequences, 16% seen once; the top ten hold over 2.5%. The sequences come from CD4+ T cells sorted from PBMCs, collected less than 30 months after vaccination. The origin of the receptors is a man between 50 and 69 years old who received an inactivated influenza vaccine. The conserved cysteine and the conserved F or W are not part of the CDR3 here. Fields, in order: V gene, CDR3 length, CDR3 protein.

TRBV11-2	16	ASSLDRRYNRGNTEAF
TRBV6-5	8	AGRNQPQH
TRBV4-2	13	ASSPEGGAGETQY
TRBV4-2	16	ASSQRHLTGSSTDTQY
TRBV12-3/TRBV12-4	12	ASSFSRERSPLH
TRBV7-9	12	ASSPGTFYNEQF
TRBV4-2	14	ASSHSGTGMTKTQY
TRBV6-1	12	ASKLAGVTGELF
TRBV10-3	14	AISESWGLAKNIQY
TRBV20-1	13	SYIHGVGSEDEQF
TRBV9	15	ASSPRWSGANTGELF
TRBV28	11	ASRGGVWFGYT
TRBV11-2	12	ASSAGLATETQY
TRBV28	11	ASRTGQYVEQY
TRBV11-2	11	ASSRSRVAEQY
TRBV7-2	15	ASSLAPSGGGRDTQY
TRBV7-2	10	ATHRGHDTQY
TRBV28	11	ASRRQGDKSQH
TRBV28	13	ASPPGTSGYNEQF
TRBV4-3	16	ASSQESRGLRDTGELF